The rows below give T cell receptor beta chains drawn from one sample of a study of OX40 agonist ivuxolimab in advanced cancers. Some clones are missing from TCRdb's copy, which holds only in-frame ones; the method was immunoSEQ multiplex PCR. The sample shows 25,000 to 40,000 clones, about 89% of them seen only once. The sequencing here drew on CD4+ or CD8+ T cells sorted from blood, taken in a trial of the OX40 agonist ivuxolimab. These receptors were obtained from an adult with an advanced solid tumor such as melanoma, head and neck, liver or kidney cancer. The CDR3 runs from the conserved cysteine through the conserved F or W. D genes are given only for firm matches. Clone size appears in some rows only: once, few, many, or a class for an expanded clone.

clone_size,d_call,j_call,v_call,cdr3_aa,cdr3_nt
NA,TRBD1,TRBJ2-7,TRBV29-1,CSVEVTGTGTYEQYF,TGCAGCGTTGAAGTGACGGGGACAGGGACCTACGAGCAGTACTTC
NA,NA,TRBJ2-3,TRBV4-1,CASSLLGTDTQYF,TGCGCCAGCAGCCTACTAGGCACAGATACGCAGTATTTT
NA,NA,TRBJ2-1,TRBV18,CASSPPTGSGLTPKEQFF,TGTGCCAGCTCACCACCAACCGGCAGTGGCTTAACCCCCAAAGAGCAGTTCTTC
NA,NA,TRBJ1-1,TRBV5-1,CASSLRHRNTEAFF,TGCGCCAGCAGCTTAAGACACCGCAACACTGAAGCTTTCTTT
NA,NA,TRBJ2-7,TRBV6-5,CASSYLMGASSYEQYF,TGTGCCAGCAGTTATCTGATGGGGGCCTCCTCCTACGAGCAGTACTTC
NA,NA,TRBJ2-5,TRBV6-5,CASSRTRNQETQYF,TGTGCCAGCAGCAGGACACGGAACCAAGAGACCCAGTACTTC
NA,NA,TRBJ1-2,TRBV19,CASSTLPLGGNYGYTF,TGTGCCAGTAGTACCCTCCCCCTGGGGGGGAACTATGGCTACACCTTC
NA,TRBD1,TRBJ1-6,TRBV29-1,CSVDGGQGIRYF,TGCAGCGTTGACGGGGGACAGGGTATTCGTTACTTT
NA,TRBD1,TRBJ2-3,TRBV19,CASSRGQGRTDTQYF,TGTGCCAGTAGCCGTGGACAGGGGCGCACAGATACGCAGTATTTT
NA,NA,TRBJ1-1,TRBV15,CATSRVNDLDTEAFF,TGTGCCACCAGCAGAGTTAACGACCTTGACACTGAAGCTTTCTTT
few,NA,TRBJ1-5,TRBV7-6,CASSQAPAQPQHF,TGTGCCAGCAGCCAAGCACCGGCTCAGCCCCAGCATTTT
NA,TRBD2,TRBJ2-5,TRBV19,CASSSLAGVGETQYF,TGTGCCAGTAGTTCGCTAGCGGGAGTTGGGGAGACCCAGTACTTC
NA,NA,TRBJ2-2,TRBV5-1,CASSLAPNTGELFF,TGCGCCAGCAGCCTGGCCCCGAACACCGGGGAGCTGTTTTTT
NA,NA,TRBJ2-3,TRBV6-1,CASRRTSSTDTQYF,TGTGCCAGCAGAAGAACTTCTAGCACAGATACGCAGTATTTT
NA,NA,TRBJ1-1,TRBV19,CASSIKWGTEAFF,TGTGCCAGTAGTATTAAATGGGGCACTGAAGCTTTCTTT
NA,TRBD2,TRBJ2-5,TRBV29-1,CSVQREGTETQYF,TGCAGCGTTCAGCGGGAGGGGACAGAGACCCAGTACTTC
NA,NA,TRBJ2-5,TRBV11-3,CASSRDSQETQYF,TGTGCCAGCTCGCGGGACAGCCAAGAGACCCAGTACTTC
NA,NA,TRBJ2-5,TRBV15,CATSAQGRETQYF,TGTGCCACCAGCGCACAGGGACGGGAGACCCAGTACTTC
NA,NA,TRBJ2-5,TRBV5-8,CASSLEWGLGGQGETQYF,TGTGCCAGCAGCTTGGAATGGGGGCTAGGTGGCCAAGGGGAGACCCAGTACTTC
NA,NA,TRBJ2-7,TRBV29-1,CSVAWTDSYEQYF,TGCAGCGTTGCTTGGACGGACTCCTACGAGCAGTACTTC
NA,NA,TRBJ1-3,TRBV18,CASSTGATGNTIYF,TGTGCCAGCTCTACTGGTGCGACTGGAAACACCATATATTTT
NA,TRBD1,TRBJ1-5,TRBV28,CASTRDRDDQPQHF,TGTGCCAGCACCCGCGACAGGGATGATCAGCCCCAGCATTTT
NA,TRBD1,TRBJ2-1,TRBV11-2,CASSLGTGGDEQFF,TGTGCCAGCAGCTTAGGGACAGGGGGGGATGAGCAGTTCTTC
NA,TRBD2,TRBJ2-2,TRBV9,CASSTSGGNTGELFF,TGTGCCAGCAGCACGAGCGGGGGAAACACCGGGGAGCTGTTTTTT
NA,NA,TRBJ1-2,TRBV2,CASSVGPGGYTF,TGTGCCAGCAGTGTCGGCCCGGGGGGCTACACCTTC
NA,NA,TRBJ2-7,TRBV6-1,CASSENPSPLYEQYF,TGTGCCAGCAGTGAAAACCCTTCCCCCCTCTACGAGCAGTACTTC
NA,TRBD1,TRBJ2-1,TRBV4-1,CASSQDRGTGSLNEQFF,TGCGCCAGCAGCCAAGATAGGGGGACAGGGTCCCTCAATGAGCAGTTCTTC
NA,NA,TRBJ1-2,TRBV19,CASSISPHYGYTF,TGTGCCAGTAGTATTTCTCCCCACTATGGCTACACCTTC
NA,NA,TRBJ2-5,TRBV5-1,CASSWDVEETQYF,TGCGCCAGCAGCTGGGACGTAGAAGAGACCCAGTACTTC
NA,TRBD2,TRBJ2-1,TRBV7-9,CASSGSSYNEQFF,TGTGCCAGTAGCGGGAGCTCCTACAATGAGCAGTTCTTC
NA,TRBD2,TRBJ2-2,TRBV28,CASFPGSGRATVRELFF,TGTGCCAGCTTCCCTGGGAGCGGGAGAGCCACAGTCAGGGAGCTGTTTTTT
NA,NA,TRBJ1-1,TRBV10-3,CAISGTDEVTEAFF,TGTGCCATCAGTGGGACGGATGAGGTCACTGAAGCTTTCTTT
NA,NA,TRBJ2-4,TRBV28,CASSFGGGNIQYF,TGTGCCAGCAGTTTCGGAGGAGGAAACATTCAGTACTTC
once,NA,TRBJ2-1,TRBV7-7,CASSLVLSGGQSSYNEQFF,TGTGCTAGCAGCTTAGTCCTTAGCGGAGGCCAGAGCTCCTACAATGAGCAGTTCTTC
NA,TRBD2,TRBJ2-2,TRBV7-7,CASSLVASGNPGELFF,TGTGCTAGCAGCTTAGTGGCTAGCGGGAACCCCGGGGAGCTGTTTTTT
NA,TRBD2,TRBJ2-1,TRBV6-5,CASRGLAGGFSEQFF,TGTGCCAGCAGAGGATTAGCGGGAGGGTTTTCTGAGCAGTTCTTC
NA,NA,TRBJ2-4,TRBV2,CASSPQTNIQYF,TGTGCCAGCAGCCCACAGACAAACATTCAGTACTTC
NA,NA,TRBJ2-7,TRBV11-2,CASSFSPGRSEQYF,TGTGCCAGCAGCTTTAGCCCCGGACGGTCCGAGCAGTACTTC
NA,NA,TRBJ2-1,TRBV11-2,CASSPSWKSAYNEQFF,TGTGCCAGCAGCCCGTCGTGGAAATCTGCGTACAATGAGCAGTTCTTC
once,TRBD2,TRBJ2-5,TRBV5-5,CASSPRSGRSQETQYF,TGTGCCAGCAGTCCTCGGAGCGGGAGATCCCAAGAGACCCAGTACTTC
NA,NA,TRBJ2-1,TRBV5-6,CASSPTVIAPRVSYNEQFF,TGTGCCAGCAGCCCAACGGTCATAGCCCCGAGGGTGTCCTACAATGAGCAGTTCTTC
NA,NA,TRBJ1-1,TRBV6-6,CASTQDGPSGAFF,TGTGCCAGCACCCAGGACGGACCTTCAGGCGCTTTCTTT
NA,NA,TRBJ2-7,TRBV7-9,CASSLVWSYEQYF,TGTGCCAGCAGCTTAGTATGGAGCTACGAGCAGTACTTC
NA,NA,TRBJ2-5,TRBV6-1,CASNSQGRRGDQYF,TGTGCCAGCAATTCTCAGGGGCGGAGGGGAGACCAGTACTTC
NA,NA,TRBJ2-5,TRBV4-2,CASSQDGRAETQYF,TGTGCCAGCAGCCAAGATGGCAGGGCAGAGACCCAGTACTTC
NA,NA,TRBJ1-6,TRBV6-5,CATGQSSYNSPLHF,TGTGCCACCGGACAGAGCTCCTATAATTCACCCCTCCACTTT
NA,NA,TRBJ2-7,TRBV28,CASSLGPGRPYEQYF,TGTGCCAGCAGTTTGGGCCCAGGGAGACCCTACGAGCAGTACTTC
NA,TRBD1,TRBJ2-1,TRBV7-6,CASSLRQGINEQFF,TGTGCCAGCAGCTTACGACAGGGGATCAATGAGCAGTTCTTC
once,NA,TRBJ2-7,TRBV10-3,CAIRAAGNEQYF,TGTGCCATCAGGGCAGCCGGAAACGAGCAGTACTTC
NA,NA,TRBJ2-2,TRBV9,CASSVYPSVNTGELFF,TGTGCCAGCAGCGTATATCCTAGCGTGAACACCGGGGAGCTGTTTTTT
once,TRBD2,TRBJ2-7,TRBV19,CASSPQGTSGANYEQYF,TGTGCCAGTAGTCCACAGGGGACTAGCGGCGCCAACTACGAGCAGTACTTC
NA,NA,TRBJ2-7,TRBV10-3,CAISDVQASYEQYF,TGTGCCATCAGTGACGTTCAGGCCTCCTACGAGCAGTACTTC
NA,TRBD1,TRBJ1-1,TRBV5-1,CASSLQGATEAFF,TGCGCCAGCAGCTTACAGGGGGCAACTGAAGCTTTCTTT
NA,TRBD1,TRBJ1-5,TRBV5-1,CASRGGTDSNQPQHF,TGCGCCAGCAGGGGGGGGACAGATAGCAATCAGCCCCAGCATTTT
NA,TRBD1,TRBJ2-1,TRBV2,CASSEGTGIYNEQFF,TGTGCCAGCAGTGAGGGGACAGGGATTTACAATGAGCAGTTCTTC